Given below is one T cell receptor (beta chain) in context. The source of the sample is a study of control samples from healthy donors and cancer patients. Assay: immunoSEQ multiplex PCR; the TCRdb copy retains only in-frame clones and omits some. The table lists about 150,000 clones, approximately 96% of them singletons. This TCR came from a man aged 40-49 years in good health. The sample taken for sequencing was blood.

The CDR3 sequence is CASSLAGRYNEQFF. CDR3 in DNA: TGTGCCAGCAGCTTAGCGGGTCGCTACAATGAGCAGTTCTTC. This chain links TRBV7-9 with TRBJ2-1; D not certain. V gave up 0 bases and J gave up 3 bases, with 6 bases separating them. CDR3 size: 14 residues. The V gene's germline CDR1 is SEHNR and CDR2 FQNEAQ (reference sequence).